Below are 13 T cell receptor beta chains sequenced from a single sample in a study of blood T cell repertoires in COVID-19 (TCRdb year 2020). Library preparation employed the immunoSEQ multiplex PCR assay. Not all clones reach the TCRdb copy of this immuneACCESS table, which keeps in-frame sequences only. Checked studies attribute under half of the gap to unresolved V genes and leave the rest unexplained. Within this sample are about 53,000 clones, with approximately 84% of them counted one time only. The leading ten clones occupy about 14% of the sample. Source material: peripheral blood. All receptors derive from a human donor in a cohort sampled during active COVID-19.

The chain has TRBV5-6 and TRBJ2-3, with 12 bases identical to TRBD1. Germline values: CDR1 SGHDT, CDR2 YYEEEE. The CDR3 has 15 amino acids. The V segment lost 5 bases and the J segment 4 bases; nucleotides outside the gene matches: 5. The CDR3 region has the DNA TGTGCCAGCAGAGGGGACAGGGGGCGTGCAGATACGCAGTATTTT. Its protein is CASRGDRGRADTQYF.

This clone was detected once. CDR3 protein: CASSQGLGVPDEQFF. The CDR3 region has the DNA TGCGCCAGCAGTCAGGGACTAGGTGTCCCCGATGAGCAGTTCTTC. The rearrangement uses TRBV4-1 and TRBJ2-1; 8 positions match TRBD2. V was pared by 6 bases and J by 8 bases, with 12 bases of the junction left unmatched. The CDR3 length is 15 residues. CDR1 is MGHRA, CDR2 YSYEKL, per germline.

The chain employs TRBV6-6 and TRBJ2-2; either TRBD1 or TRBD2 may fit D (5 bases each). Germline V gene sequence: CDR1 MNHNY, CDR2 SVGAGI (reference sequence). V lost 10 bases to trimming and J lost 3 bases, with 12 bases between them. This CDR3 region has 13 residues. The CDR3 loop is CATRELDTGELFF. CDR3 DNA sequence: TGTGCCACCAGGGAGTTGGACACCGGGGAGCTGTTTTTT.

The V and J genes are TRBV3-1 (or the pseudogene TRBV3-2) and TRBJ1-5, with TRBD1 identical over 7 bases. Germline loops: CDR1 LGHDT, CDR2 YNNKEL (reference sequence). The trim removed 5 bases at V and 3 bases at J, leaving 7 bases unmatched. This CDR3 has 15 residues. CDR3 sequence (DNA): TGTGCCAGCAGCGAGACAGGGCCCCTCAATCAGCCCCAGCATTTT. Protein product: CASSETGPLNQPQHF.

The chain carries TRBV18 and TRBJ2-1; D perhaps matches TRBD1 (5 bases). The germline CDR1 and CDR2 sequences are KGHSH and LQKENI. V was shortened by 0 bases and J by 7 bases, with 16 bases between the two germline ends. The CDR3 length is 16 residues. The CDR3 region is CASSPPQGSKGNEQFF. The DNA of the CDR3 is TGTGCCAGCTCACCACCTCAGGGTTCTAAGGGTAATGAGCAGTTCTTC.

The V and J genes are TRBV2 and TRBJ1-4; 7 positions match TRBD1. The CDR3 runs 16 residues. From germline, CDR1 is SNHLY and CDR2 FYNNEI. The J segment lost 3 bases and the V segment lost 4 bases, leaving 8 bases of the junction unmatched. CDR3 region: CASSGTSGTANEKLFF. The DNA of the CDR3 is TGTGCCAGCAGTGGGACTTCCGGGACAGCTAATGAAAAACTGTTTTTT.

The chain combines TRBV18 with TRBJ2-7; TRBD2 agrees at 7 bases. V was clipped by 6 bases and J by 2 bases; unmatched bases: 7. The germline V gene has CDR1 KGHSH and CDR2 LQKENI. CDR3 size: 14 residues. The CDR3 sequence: CASSRGRATYEQYF. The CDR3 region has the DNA TGTGCCAGCTCCCGAGGGAGGGCTACCTACGAGCAGTACTTC. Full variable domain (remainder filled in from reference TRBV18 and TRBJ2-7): NAGVMQNPRHLVRRRGQEARLRCSPMKGHSHVYWYRQLPEEGLKFMVYLQKENIIDESGMPKERFSAEFPKEGPSILRIQQVVRGDSAAYFCASSRGRATYEQYFGPGTRLTVT.

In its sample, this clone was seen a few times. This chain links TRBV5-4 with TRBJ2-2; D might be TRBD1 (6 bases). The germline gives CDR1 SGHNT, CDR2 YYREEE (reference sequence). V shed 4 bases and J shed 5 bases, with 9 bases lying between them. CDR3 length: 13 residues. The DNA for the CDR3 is TGTGCCAGCAGCAGGGACATTACCGGGGAGCTGTTTTTT. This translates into CASSRDITGELFF.

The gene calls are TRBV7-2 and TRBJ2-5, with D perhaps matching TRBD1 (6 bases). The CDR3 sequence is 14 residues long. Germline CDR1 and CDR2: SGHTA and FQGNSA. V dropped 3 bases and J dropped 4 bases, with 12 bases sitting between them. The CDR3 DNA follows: TGTGCCAGCAGCTTTATGGGGGCGGGAGAGACCCAGTACTTC. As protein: CASSFMGAGETQYF.

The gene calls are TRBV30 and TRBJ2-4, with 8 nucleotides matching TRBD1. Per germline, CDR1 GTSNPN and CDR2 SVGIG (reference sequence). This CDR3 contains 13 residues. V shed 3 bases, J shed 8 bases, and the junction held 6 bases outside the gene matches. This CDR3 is CAWSPETGDIQYF. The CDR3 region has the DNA TGTGCCTGGAGCCCGGAGACAGGGGACATTCAGTACTTC.

The CDR3 region is CATRGGFEDGYTF. The CDR3 bases are TGCGCCACCCGAGGGGGTTTCGAGGATGGCTACACCTTC. The chain joins TRBV5-1 to TRBJ1-2; D might be TRBD1 (6 bases). Germline values: CDR1 SGHRS, CDR2 YFSETQ. V dropped 9 bases and J dropped 6 bases, with 18 bases sitting between them. The CDR3 consists of 13 residues.

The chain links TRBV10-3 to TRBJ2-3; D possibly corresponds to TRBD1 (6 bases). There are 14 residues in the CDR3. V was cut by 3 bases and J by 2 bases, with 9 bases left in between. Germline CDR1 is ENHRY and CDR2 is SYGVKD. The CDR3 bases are TGTGCCATCAGTGATGACAGGCCCACAGATACGCAGTATTTT. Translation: CAISDDRPTDTQYF.

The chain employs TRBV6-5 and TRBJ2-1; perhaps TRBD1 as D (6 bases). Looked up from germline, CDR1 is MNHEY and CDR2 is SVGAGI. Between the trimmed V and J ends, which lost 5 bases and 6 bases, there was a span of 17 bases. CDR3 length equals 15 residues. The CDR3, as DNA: TGTGCCAGCAGTCCATTCACCGGACAGCTCAATGAGCAGTTCTTC. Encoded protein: CASSPFTGQLNEQFF.